In this sample, the clone carrying this T cell receptor beta chain turned up many times. Its antigen is currently unknown. TCRdb re-called the 5' RACE reads through MiXCR, storing one row per CDR3 protein. The sample lists 50,000 to 65,000 distinct CDR3 sequences; roughly 8% were seen once. This sample stems from a study of spatial heterogeneity in lung cancer. Across the whole study: A consistent excess of beta-chain over alpha-chain sequences was detected.

The study, taken as a whole, reports: In blood, ubiquitous expanded tumor TCRs appeared more at resection than follow-up.

Documented time point: sample taken at primary tumor resection. Without sorting, whole RNA was sequenced from tumor, nontumor lung or frozen PBMC. V trimming: 5 bases; J trimming: 5 bases; junction bases outside the gene matches: 11. The CDR3 has 16 residues. The chain employs TRBV12-3 or TRBV12-4 and TRBJ1-5, with TRBD1 identical over 8 bases. The source is a female donor with early-stage non-small cell lung cancer. The specimen comprised PBMCs, sampled at surgery. CDR3 DNA: TGTGCCAGCAGTCCCACGGCAGGGGGCAGGGATCAGCCCCAGCATTTT. This translates into CASSPTAGGRDQPQHF.